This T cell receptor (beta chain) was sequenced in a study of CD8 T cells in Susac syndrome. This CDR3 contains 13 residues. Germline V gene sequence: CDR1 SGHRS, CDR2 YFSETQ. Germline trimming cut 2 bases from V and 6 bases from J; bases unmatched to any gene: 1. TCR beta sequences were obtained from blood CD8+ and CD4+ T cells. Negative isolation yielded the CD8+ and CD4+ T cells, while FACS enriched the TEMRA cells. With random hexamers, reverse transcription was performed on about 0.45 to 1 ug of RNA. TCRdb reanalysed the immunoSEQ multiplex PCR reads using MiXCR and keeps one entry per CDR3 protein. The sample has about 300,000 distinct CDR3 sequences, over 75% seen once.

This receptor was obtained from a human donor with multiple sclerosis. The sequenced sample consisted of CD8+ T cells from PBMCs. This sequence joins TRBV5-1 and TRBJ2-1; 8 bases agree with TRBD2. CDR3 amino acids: CASSFRGGNEQFF. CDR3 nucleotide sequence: TGCGCCAGCAGCTTCCGGGGGGGCAATGAGCAGTTCTTC.